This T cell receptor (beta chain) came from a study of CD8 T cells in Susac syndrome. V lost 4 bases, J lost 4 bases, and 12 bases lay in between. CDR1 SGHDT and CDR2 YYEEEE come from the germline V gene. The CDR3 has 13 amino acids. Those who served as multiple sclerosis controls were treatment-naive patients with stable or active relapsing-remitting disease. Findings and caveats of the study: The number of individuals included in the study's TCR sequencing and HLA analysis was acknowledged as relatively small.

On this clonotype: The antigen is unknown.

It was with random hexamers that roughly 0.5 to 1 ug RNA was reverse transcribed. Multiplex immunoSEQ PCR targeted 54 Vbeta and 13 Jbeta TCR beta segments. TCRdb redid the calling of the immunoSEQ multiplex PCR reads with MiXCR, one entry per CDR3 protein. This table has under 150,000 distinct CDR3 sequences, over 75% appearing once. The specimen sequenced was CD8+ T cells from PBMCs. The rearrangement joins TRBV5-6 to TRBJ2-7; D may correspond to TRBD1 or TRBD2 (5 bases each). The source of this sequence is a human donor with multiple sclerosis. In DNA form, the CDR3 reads TGTGCCAGCAGCCCAGGGACCCCTTACGAGCAGTACGTC. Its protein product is CASSPGTPYEQYV.